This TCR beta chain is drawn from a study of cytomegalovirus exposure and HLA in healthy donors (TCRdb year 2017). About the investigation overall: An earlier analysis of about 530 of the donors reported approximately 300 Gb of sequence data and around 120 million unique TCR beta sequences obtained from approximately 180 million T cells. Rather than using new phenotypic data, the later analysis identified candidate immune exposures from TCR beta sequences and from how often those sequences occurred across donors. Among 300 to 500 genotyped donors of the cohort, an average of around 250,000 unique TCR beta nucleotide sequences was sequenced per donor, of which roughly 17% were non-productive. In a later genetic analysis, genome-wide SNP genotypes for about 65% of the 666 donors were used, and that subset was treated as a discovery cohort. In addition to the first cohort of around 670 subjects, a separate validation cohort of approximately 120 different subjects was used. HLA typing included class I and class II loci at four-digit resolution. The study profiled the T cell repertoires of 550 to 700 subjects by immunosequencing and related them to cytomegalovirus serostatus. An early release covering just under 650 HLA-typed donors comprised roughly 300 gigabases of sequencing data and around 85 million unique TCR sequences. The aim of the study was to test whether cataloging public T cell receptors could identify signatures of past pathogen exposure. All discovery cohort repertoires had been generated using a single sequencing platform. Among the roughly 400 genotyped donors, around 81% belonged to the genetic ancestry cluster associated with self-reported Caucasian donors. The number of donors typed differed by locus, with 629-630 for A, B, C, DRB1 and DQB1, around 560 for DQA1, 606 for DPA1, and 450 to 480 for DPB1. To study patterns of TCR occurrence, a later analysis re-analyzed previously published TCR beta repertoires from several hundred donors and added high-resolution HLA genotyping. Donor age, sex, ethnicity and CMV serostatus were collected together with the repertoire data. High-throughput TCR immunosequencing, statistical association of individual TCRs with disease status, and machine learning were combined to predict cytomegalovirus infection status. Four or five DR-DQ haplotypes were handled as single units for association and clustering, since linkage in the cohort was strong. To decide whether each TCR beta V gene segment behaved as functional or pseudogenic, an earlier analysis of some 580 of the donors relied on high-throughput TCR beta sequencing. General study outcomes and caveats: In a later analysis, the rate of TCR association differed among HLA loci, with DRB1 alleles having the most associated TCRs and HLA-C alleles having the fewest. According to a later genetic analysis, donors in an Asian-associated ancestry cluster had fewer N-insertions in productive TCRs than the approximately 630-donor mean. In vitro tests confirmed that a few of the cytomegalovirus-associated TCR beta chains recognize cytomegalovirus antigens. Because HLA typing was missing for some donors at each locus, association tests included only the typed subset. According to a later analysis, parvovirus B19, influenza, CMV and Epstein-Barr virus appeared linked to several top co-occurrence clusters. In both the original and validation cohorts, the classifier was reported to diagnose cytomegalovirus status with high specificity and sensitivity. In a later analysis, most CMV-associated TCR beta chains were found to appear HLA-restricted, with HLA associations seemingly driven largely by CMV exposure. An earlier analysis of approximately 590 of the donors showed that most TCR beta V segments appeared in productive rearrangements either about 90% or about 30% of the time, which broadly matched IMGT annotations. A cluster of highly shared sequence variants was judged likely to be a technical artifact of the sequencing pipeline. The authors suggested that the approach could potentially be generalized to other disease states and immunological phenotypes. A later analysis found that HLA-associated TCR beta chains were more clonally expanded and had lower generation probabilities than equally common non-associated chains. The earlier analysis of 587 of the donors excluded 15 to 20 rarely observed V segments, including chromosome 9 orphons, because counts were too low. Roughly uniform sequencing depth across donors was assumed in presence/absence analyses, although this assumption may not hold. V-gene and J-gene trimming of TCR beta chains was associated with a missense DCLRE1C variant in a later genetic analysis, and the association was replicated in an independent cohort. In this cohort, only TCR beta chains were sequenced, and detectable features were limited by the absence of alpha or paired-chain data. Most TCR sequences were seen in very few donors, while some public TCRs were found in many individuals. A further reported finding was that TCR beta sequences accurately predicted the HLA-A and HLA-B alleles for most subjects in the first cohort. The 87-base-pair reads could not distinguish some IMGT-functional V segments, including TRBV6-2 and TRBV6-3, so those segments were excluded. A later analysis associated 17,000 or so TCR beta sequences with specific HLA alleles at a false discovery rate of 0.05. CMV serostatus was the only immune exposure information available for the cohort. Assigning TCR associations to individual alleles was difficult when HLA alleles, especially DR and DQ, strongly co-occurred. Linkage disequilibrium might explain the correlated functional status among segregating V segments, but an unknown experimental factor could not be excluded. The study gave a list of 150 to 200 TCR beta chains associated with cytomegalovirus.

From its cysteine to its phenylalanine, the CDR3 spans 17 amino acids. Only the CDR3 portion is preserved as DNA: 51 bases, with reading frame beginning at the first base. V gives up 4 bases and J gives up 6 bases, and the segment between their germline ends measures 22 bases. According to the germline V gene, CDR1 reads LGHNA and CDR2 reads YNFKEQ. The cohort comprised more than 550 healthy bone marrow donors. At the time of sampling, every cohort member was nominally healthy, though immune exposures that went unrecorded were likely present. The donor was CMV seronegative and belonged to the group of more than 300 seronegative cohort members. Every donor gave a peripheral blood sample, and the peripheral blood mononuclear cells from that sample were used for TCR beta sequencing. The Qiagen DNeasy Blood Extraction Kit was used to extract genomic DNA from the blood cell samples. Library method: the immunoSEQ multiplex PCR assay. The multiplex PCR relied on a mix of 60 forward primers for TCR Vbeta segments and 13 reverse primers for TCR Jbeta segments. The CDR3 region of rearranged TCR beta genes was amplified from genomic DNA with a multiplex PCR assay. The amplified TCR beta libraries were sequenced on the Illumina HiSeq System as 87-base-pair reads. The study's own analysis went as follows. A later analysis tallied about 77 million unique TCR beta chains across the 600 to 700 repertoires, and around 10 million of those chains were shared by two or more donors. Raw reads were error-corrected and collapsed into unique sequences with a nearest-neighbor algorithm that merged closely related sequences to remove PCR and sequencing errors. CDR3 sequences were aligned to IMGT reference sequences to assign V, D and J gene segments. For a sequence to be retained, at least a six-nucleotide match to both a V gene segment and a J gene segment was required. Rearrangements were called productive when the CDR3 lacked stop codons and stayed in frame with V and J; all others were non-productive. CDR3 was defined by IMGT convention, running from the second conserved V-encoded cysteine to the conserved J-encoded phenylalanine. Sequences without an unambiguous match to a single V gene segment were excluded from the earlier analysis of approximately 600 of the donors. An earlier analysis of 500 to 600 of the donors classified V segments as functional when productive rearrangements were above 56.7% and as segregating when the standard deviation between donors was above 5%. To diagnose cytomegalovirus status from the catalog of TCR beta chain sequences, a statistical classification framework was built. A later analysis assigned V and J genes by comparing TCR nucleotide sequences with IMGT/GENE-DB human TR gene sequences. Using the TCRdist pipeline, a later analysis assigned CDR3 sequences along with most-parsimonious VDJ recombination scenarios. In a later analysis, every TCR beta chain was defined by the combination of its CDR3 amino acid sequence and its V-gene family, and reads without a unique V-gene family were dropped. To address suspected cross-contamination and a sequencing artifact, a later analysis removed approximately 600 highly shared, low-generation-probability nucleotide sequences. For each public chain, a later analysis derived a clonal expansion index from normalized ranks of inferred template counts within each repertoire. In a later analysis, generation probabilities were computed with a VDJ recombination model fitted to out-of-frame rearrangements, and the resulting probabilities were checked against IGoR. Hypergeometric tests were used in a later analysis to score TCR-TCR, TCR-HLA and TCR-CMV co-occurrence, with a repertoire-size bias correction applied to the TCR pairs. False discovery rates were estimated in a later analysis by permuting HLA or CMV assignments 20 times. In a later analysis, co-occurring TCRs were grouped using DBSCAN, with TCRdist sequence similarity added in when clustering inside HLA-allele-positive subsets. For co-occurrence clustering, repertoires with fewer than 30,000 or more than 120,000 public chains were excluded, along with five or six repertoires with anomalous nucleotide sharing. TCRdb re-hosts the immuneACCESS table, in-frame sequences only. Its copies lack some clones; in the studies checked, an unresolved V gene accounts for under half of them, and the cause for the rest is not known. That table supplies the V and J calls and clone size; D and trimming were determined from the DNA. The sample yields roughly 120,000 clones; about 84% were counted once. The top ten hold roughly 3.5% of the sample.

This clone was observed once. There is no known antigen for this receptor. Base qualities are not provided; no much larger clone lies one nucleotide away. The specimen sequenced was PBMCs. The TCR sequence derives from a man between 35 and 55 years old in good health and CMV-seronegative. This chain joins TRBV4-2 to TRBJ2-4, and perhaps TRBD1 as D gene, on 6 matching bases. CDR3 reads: CASSPQTTRGGGNIQYF. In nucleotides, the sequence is TGTGCCAGCAGCCCTCAGACGACCAGGGGTGGGGGAAACATTCAGTACTTC.